The rows below give T cell receptor beta chains drawn from one sample of a study of shared clonotypes between healthy human individuals. Generated by immunoSEQ multiplex PCR, the TCRdb table keeps only in-frame clones and is missing some. Of about 580,000 clones detected, roughly 98% appear once; the ten largest clones hold approximately 0.33%. Sample: naive CD8+ T cells sorted from blood. The receptors stem from a man aged 30 to 39 in good health. The CDR3 runs from the conserved cysteine through the conserved F or W. D genes are given only for firm matches. Where a row states a size, it is once, few, many or the class of an expanded clone; other rows omit it.

j_gene,d_gene,abundance,v_gene,CDR3aa,CDR3nt
TRBJ2-7,.,.,TRBV7-6,CASSLSRSYEQYF,TGTGCCAGCAGCCTAAGCCGGAGCTACGAGCAGTACTTC
TRBJ2-5,.,.,TRBV28,CAVQGGGLAETQYF,TGTGCCGTCCAAGGGGGAGGGCTAGCAGAGACCCAGTACTTC
TRBJ2-2,.,.,TRBV29-1,CSVRGDTGELFF,TGCAGCGTCCGAGGAGACACCGGGGAGCTGTTTTTT
TRBJ2-7,.,once,TRBV7-9,CASSPSQDSFSYEQYF,TGTGCCAGCAGCCCGTCACAGGACAGCTTCTCCTACGAGCAGTACTTC
TRBJ2-7,.,.,TRBV29-1,CSVETTSQTYEQYF,TGCAGCGTTGAAACAACTAGCCAGACCTACGAGCAGTACTTC
TRBJ2-3,TRBD2,many,TRBV5-1,CASSLSGRTTDTQYF,TGCGCCAGCAGCTTAAGCGGGAGGACCACAGATACGCAGTATTTT
TRBJ2-3,TRBD2,.,TRBV27,CASFFSGRSDTQYF,TGTGCCAGCTTCTTTAGCGGGAGGTCAGATACGCAGTATTTT
TRBJ1-1,.,once,TRBV27,CATTRGVEAFF,TGTGCCACAACGAGGGGAGTTGAAGCTTTCTTT
TRBJ2-5,TRBD1,.,TRBV28,CASTPGQGWEETQYF,TGTGCCAGCACCCCCGGACAGGGGTGGGAAGAGACCCAGTACTTC
TRBJ2-7,TRBD2,once,TRBV11-2,CASSYKPGLAGDEQYF,TGTGCCAGCAGCTACAAACCAGGACTAGCGGGAGACGAGCAGTACTTC
TRBJ2-1,TRBD2,.,TRBV29-1,CSVEALGREFF,TGCAGCGTTGAAGCGCTAGGGAGGGAGTTCTTC
TRBJ1-5,.,.,TRBV7-9,CASSLGGQTNQPQHF,TGTGCCAGCAGCTTAGGCGGGCAGACCAATCAGCCCCAGCATTTT
TRBJ2-7,.,.,TRBV27,CASRSSGLKEYF,TGTGCCAGCAGGTCTTCAGGGTTAAAAGAGTACTTC
TRBJ1-2,.,.,TRBV29-1,CSAERQPQAPGEDYGYTF,TGCAGCGCCGAAAGACAACCTCAGGCCCCAGGAGAAGACTATGGCTACACCTTC
TRBJ1-2,TRBD1,.,TRBV2,CASTGQGAGGYTF,TGTGCCAGCACGGGACAGGGGGCCGGGGGCTACACCTTC
TRBJ2-1,.,.,TRBV11-2,CASSPLAHEQFF,TGTGCCAGCAGCCCCCTGGCCCATGAGCAGTTCTTC
TRBJ1-5,.,.,TRBV28,CASSFERYSHNQPQHF,TGTGCCAGCAGTTTTGAAAGGTACAGTCATAATCAGCCCCAGCATTTT
TRBJ1-5,TRBD1,.,TRBV5-5,CASSSSWTGPYQPQHF,TGTGCCAGCAGCTCTTCCTGGACAGGGCCCTATCAGCCCCAGCATTTT
TRBJ2-1,.,.,TRBV10-2,CASSESRLASYNEQFF,TGCGCCAGCAGTGAGTCAAGGCTAGCGTCCTACAATGAGCAGTTCTTC
TRBJ2-3,.,.,TRBV6-6,CASSYSSGPTDTQYF,TGTGCCAGCAGTTACTCGTCGGGACCCACAGATACGCAGTATTTT
TRBJ2-2,TRBD1,.,TRBV28,CASSPLDRVNTGELFF,TGTGCCAGCAGTCCCTTGGACAGGGTAAACACCGGGGAGCTGTTTTTT
TRBJ2-3,.,.,TRBV6-5,CASSYMGTDTQYF,TGTGCCAGCAGTTACATGGGCACAGATACGCAGTATTTT
TRBJ2-7,.,.,TRBV7-2,CASSLGRGAYEQYF,TGTGCCAGCAGCTTAGGCCGAGGCGCCTACGAGCAGTACTTC
TRBJ1-1,.,.,TRBV7-9,CASSSWVDRNTEAFF,TGTGCCAGCAGCTCTTGGGTGGACAGGAACACTGAAGCTTTCTTT
TRBJ2-7,.,.,TRBV6-1,CASSVGDTSYEQYF,TGTGCCAGCAGTGTGGGGGACACCTCCTACGAGCAGTACTTC
TRBJ1-1,TRBD1,once,TRBV28,CASSWGPGTGPTNTEAFF,TGTGCCAGCAGTTGGGGACCCGGGACAGGGCCGACTAACACTGAAGCTTTCTTT
TRBJ2-3,.,once,TRBV7-9,CASSYAGVTDTQYF,TGTGCCAGCAGCTACGCCGGGGTCACAGATACGCAGTATTTT
TRBJ2-3,.,.,TRBV7-2,CASSFRDTSTDTQYF,TGTGCCAGCAGCTTTCGGGACACTAGCACAGATACGCAGTATTTT
TRBJ2-7,.,.,TRBV7-2,CASSPSNSDYEQYF,TGTGCCAGCAGCCCCAGTAATTCAGACTACGAGCAGTACTTC
TRBJ2-1,.,.,TRBV7-2,CASSSRPSREWPYNEQFF,TGTGCCAGCAGCTCTAGACCTTCCCGGGAGTGGCCCTACAATGAGCAGTTCTTC
TRBJ1-2,.,.,TRBV10-3,CAISESDRGYTF,TGTGCCATCAGTGAGTCGGACCGGGGCTACACCTTC
TRBJ2-7,.,.,TRBV7-9,CASSLGAGPYEQYF,TGTGCCAGCAGCTTGGGGGCCGGCCCCTACGAGCAGTACTTC
TRBJ1-3,.,.,TRBV11-2,CASSPFSGNTIYF,TGTGCCAGCTCTCCTTTCTCTGGAAACACCATATATTTT
TRBJ2-1,.,.,TRBV27,CASSLLAGRDNEQFF,TGTGCCAGCAGTCTCCTTGCGGGAAGGGACAATGAGCAGTTCTTC
TRBJ2-3,.,once,TRBV25-1,CASSVLDTQYF,TGTGCCAGCAGTGTTTTAGATACGCAGTATTTT
TRBJ2-1,TRBD2,.,TRBV27,CASSFSGTTYNEQFF,TGTGCCAGCAGTTTTAGCGGGACTACTTACAATGAGCAGTTCTTC
TRBJ2-7,.,.,TRBV6-6,CASTGGGGGYEQYF,TGTGCCAGCACCGGGGGAGGGGGTGGATACGAGCAGTACTTC
TRBJ1-5,TRBD1,once,TRBV7-9,CASSSSTGPQPQHF,TGTGCCAGCAGCTCCTCGACAGGGCCGCAGCCCCAGCATTTT
TRBJ2-3,TRBD2,.,TRBV7-7,CASSLGRLGAGGLTDTQYF,TGTGCCAGCAGCTTAGGCCGACTGGGCGCGGGAGGCCTCACAGATACGCAGTATTTT
TRBJ2-7,TRBD2,.,TRBV7-8,CASSHPGLAPLEQYF,TGTGCCAGCAGCCATCCGGGACTAGCGCCACTCGAGCAGTACTTC
TRBJ1-1,.,.,TRBV7-9,CASSWDGNTEAFF,TGTGCCAGCAGCTGGGACGGGAACACTGAAGCTTTCTTT
TRBJ2-1,.,.,TRBV6-5,CASSNLPGSYNEQFF,TGTGCCAGCAGCAACTTGCCCGGCTCCTACAATGAGCAGTTCTTC
TRBJ1-1,TRBD1,.,TRBV4-1,CASSRPGTGFAEAFF,TGCGCCAGCAGCCGTCCCGGGACAGGGTTCGCTGAAGCTTTCTTT
TRBJ1-5,.,.,TRBV28,CASSLVTGSNQPQHF,TGTGCCAGCAGTTTAGTTACAGGCAGCAATCAGCCCCAGCATTTT
TRBJ2-1,TRBD1,.,TRBV7-9,CASSLEGTGENEQFF,TGTGCCAGCAGCTTAGAGGGAACAGGGGAGAATGAGCAGTTCTTC
TRBJ2-7,TRBD1,.,TRBV6-6,CASDPSGGTYEQYF,TGTGCCAGCGACCCTTCAGGGGGCACCTACGAGCAGTACTTC
TRBJ2-7,.,.,TRBV29-1,CSVATGVHYEQYF,TGCAGCGTGGCAACAGGTGTCCACTACGAGCAGTACTTC
TRBJ2-5,TRBD1,.,TRBV7-9,CASSFETGGEETQYF,TGTGCCAGCAGCTTTGAGACAGGGGGAGAAGAGACCCAGTACTTC
TRBJ2-7,.,.,TRBV7-9,CASSGESSYEQYF,TGTGCCAGCAGCGGGGAGAGCTCCTACGAGCAGTACTTC
TRBJ2-2,.,.,TRBV4-3,CASSHPPLPQERLNTGELFF,TGCGCCAGCAGCCATCCCCCTCTCCCTCAGGAGCGTTTGAACACCGGGGAGCTGTTTTTT
TRBJ2-3,TRBD2,.,TRBV10-1,CASSENSGASNTDTQYF,TGCGCCAGCAGTGAGAATAGCGGGGCCTCTAACACAGATACGCAGTATTTT
TRBJ2-7,.,once,TRBV7-9,CASSPLDINEQYF,TGTGCCAGCAGCCCCTTGGACATCAACGAGCAGTACTTC